A selection of T cell receptor beta chains follows, all from one sample in a study of T-cell memory formation after mild COVID-19. Each CDR3 protein gets one entry after TCRdb re-called the 5' RACE reads with MiXCR. The repertoire holds fewer than 50,000 distinct CDR3 sequences, around 10% seen once, with roughly 22% in the top ten. Material for sequencing was PBMCs or a T cell subset sorted from them (not recorded which). All receptors derive from a man younger than 35 who had mild COVID-19 (a few samples of this study predate the infection). Cell type and time point are not known. Each CDR3 is given with its conserved first and last residue. The D gene is left open where the match is weak. Not every row has a clone size; where given, it reads once, few, many or a size class.

.,TRBJ2-3,13,TRBV7-9,.,TGTGCCAGCAGCTTAGGGCCTTCGGGTACGCAGTATTTT,CASSLGPSGTQYF
TRBD2,TRBJ2-5,16,TRBV4-2,.,TGTGCCAGCAGCCAGGGGGAGGGGACGTACCAAGAGACCCAGTACTTC,CASSQGEGTYQETQYF
.,TRBJ1-2,14,TRBV7-6,.,TGTGCCAGCAGCCCATCGGCGGGAGACTATGGCTACACCTTC,CASSPSAGDYGYTF
.,TRBJ2-7,14,TRBV4-3,few,TGCGCCAGCAGCCCGAACAGGGCCCCCTACGAGCAGTACTTC,CASSPNRAPYEQYF
TRBD1,TRBJ2-2,17,TRBV11-2,many,TGTGCCAGCAGCTTAACAGGGGGCCGCGATAACACCGGGGAGCTGTTTTTT,CASSLTGGRDNTGELFF
.,TRBJ1-6,13,TRBV29-1,.,TGCAGCGCCCGCCGGGGAGATAATTCACCCCTCCACTTT,CSARRGDNSPLHF
.,TRBJ2-4,15,TRBV11-1,.,TGTGCCAGCAGCCCCACTCAGGGGGCCAAAAACATTCAGTACTTC,CASSPTQGAKNIQYF
.,TRBJ2-7,13,TRBV3-1,few,TGTGCCAGCAGCTACCCGGGGGACTACGAGCAGTACTTC,CASSYPGDYEQYF
.,TRBJ1-5,14,TRBV29-1,.,TGCAGCGTCCAAACAGGCATTAGCAATCAGCCCCAGCATTTT,CSVQTGISNQPQHF
.,TRBJ1-6,14,TRBV5-1,few,TGCGCCAGCAGCTTAGCAGCCCTGGATTCACCCCTCCACTTT,CASSLAALDSPLHF
.,TRBJ2-1,14,TRBV9,few,TGTGCCAGCAGCGCCAGGGTTTCCTACAATGAGCAGTTCTTC,CASSARVSYNEQFF
.,TRBJ2-5,13,TRBV20-1,few,TGCAGTGCGAGGGGCAGGGGGGCCCCGGCCCAGTACTTC,CSARGRGAPAQYF
.,TRBJ2-5,12,TRBV5-1,many,TGCGCCAGCAGCTTGGACGGGGAGACCCAGTACTTC,CASSLDGETQYF
.,TRBJ2-1,15,TRBV9,few,TGTGCCAGCAGCCCATGGGGGGCAGGGATCAATGAGCAGTTCTTC,CASSPWGAGINEQFF
.,TRBJ2-2,14,TRBV10-3,few,TGTGCCATCAACACAGCTCAGAACACCGGGGAGCTGTTTTTT,CAINTAQNTGELFF
.,TRBJ1-3,14,TRBV12-3/TRBV12-4,.,TGTGCCAGCAGTCCCGATAACTCTGGAAACACCATATATTTT,CASSPDNSGNTIYF
.,TRBJ1-4,17,TRBV12-3/TRBV12-4,many,TGTGCCAGCAGTTTTACCAACCTTGCAGGGAACGGTGAAAAACTGTTTTTT,CASSFTNLAGNGEKLFF
.,TRBJ2-3,15,TRBV6-5,many,TGTGCCAGCAGTTACTCCCTGAGGAGAACAGATACGCAGTATTTT,CASSYSLRRTDTQYF
TRBD1,TRBJ2-5,15,TRBV25-1,many,TGTGCCAGCAGTCAGCCGACAGGGGGCGGAGAGACCCAGTACTTC,CASSQPTGGGETQYF
TRBD1,TRBJ2-3,15,TRBV7-2,many,TGTGCCAGCAACCGACTCGGGACAGCAGCAGATACGCAGTATTTT,CASNRLGTAADTQYF
.,TRBJ2-1,11,TRBV30,.,TGTGCCTGGAGCGACATTGGGGAGCAGTTCTTC,CAWSDIGEQFF
TRBD1,TRBJ2-3,15,TRBV24-1,.,TGTGCCACCAGTGACCGGACAGGGGGAGTAGATACGCAGTATTTT,CATSDRTGGVDTQYF
.,TRBJ2-7,16,TRBV27,many,TGTGCCAGCAGCTCTCTGTTGGAGGGAAACTCCTACGAGCAGTACTTC,CASSSLLEGNSYEQYF
.,TRBJ2-4,14,TRBV2,.,TGTGCCAGCAGTGACTGGGCAGCCAAAAACATTCAGTACTTC,CASSDWAAKNIQYF
.,TRBJ2-1,15,TRBV12-3/TRBV12-4,.,TGTGCCAGCAGTTTCGGTCGTAGCTCCTACAATGAGCAGTTCTTC,CASSFGRSSYNEQFF
.,TRBJ1-5,16,TRBV15,.,TGTGCCACCAGCAGAGCCGGCCGGAACGGCAATCAGCCCCAGCATTTT,CATSRAGRNGNQPQHF
.,TRBJ2-1,19,TRBV4-3,medium-sized,TGCGCCAGCAGCCAAGTGGGGGACGGGACCTACGGTGCCCGCGATGAGCAGTTCTTC,CASSQVGDGTYGARDEQFF
TRBD1,TRBJ2-1,17,TRBV7-2,.,TGTGCCAGCAGCTCCTTATTGGGGGGACAGGGGGCGAATGAGCAGTTCTTC,CASSSLLGGQGANEQFF
.,TRBJ2-1,14,TRBV5-6,few,TGTGCCAGCAGCCCTTCTGTTGTGTACAATGAGCAGTTCTTC,CASSPSVVYNEQFF
.,TRBJ2-3,14,TRBV14,.,TGTGCCAGCAGCCAATCAACAGCGGCAAATACGCAGTATTTT,CASSQSTAANTQYF
TRBD2,TRBJ2-5,15,TRBV28,many,TGTGCCAGCCGGTCCTCCGAGCGGGGGGGAGAGACCCAGTACTTC,CASRSSERGGETQYF
.,TRBJ2-2,14,TRBV7-2,.,TGTGCCAGCAGCTTAGGAGTTTCCACCGGGGAGCTGTTTTTT,CASSLGVSTGELFF
TRBD1,TRBJ2-5,13,TRBV27,.,TGTGCCAGCAGCAAACAGGGGTCAGAGACCCAGTACTTC,CASSKQGSETQYF
.,TRBJ2-5,13,TRBV7-6,.,TGTGCCAGCAGCTTAGCTTCTTTGGAGACCCAGTACTTC,CASSLASLETQYF
.,TRBJ1-6,14,TRBV20-1,few,TGCAGTGCTAGAGGGGGGATGATTGGTTCACCCCTCCACTTT,CSARGGMIGSPLHF
.,TRBJ1-4,14,TRBV7-2,.,TGTGCCAGCAGCTTAATGGAGGGAGGAGAAAAACTGTTTTTT,CASSLMEGGEKLFF
.,TRBJ2-7,14,TRBV7-2,.,TGTGCCAGCAGCCTCACCCGGGACGCGTACGAGCAGTACTTC,CASSLTRDAYEQYF
.,TRBJ2-3,14,TRBV20-1,few,TGCAGTGCTACTACGACAAGGGCCGCAGATACGCAGTATTTT,CSATTTRAADTQYF
.,TRBJ2-2,15,TRBV5-1,many,TGCGCCAGCAGCTTGGGCCAGGTGAACACCGGGGAGCTGTTTTTT,CASSLGQVNTGELFF
TRBD1,TRBJ1-2,14,TRBV5-1,few,TGCGCCAGCAGCTTGGCCAGACAGGGGGACGGCTACACCTTC,CASSLARQGDGYTF
TRBD1,TRBJ2-5,15,TRBV20-1,.,TGCAGTGCTAGAGATAGGAAGGGGGCGAAAGAGACCCAGTACTTC,CSARDRKGAKETQYF
.,TRBJ2-3,16,TRBV7-3,many,TGTGCCAGCAGCCCCCACCCGGGACTGCAAGCAGATACGCAGTATTTT,CASSPHPGLQADTQYF
TRBD2,TRBJ2-3,12,TRBV7-3,many,TGTGCCAGCAGCCCCGGGGGGGATACGCAGTATTTT,CASSPGGDTQYF
.,TRBJ2-3,15,TRBV5-1,many,TGCGCCAGCAGGGGACCTACTCTAAACACAGATACGCAGTATTTT,CASRGPTLNTDTQYF
.,TRBJ2-7,16,TRBV4-3,.,TGCGCCAGCAGCCAAGTTGCAATGGGGGAGGCGTACGAGCAGTACTTC,CASSQVAMGEAYEQYF
.,TRBJ2-3,14,TRBV5-1,.,TGCGCCAGCAGCCCGCTGGGGGGATCAGATACGCAGTATTTT,CASSPLGGSDTQYF
TRBD2,TRBJ2-3,18,TRBV11-2,.,TGTGACAGCAGCTCTCCGGGACTAGCGGGGCTCCGCACAGATACGCAGTATTTT,CDSSSPGLAGLRTDTQYF
.,TRBJ2-2,11,TRBV2,.,TGTGCCAGCAGGGAGCCCGGGGAGCTGTTTTTT,CASREPGELFF
.,TRBJ1-2,16,TRBV3-1,few,TGTGCCAGCAGCCACGACACACCCGGGGATTTGAATGGCTACACCTTC,CASSHDTPGDLNGYTF
.,TRBJ2-2,13,TRBV5-1,.,TGCGCCAGCAGGACCGGGGAGATGGGGGAGCTGTTTTTT,CASRTGEMGELFF